Presented here are 20 T cell receptor beta chains from one specimen sequenced in a study of control samples from healthy donors and cancer patients. Measured with immunoSEQ multiplex PCR; TCRdb has only the in-frame clones, and not every one. The table has 150,000 or so clones, roughly 94% seen once. Material for sequencing was PBMCs. These receptors all come from a man aged 55 to 70 with colorectal cancer.

The V and J genes are TRBV19 and TRBJ1-3, with 9 bases aligning to TRBD1. The CDR3 is made up of 15 amino acids. V shed 7 bases and J 4 bases; nucleotides not matched to a gene: 8. Per germline, CDR1 LNHDA and CDR2 SQIVND (reference sequence). CDR3 region: CASNAQGARGNTIYF. The CDR3 nucleotides read TGTGCCAGTAACGCACAGGGGGCGAGGGGAAACACCATATATTTT.

The V and J genes are TRBV11-2 and TRBJ2-7; TRBD1 aligns across 11 bases. Trimming removed 4 bases from V and 7 bases from J; junction bases left unmatched: 9. The CDR3 loop spans 15 amino acids. Germline loops: CDR1 SGHAT, CDR2 FQNNGV. Here the CDR3 DNA reads TGTGCCAGCAGCTCGCGGGACAGGGGGTCGTGGGAGCAGTACTTC. It codes for CASSSRDRGSWEQYF.

V is TRBV19 and J is TRBJ2-4, with 9 bases matching TRBD2. V shed 4 bases and J 7 bases; nucleotides not matched to a gene: 11. The CDR3 extends over 16 amino acids. Looked up from germline, CDR1 is LNHDA and CDR2 is SQIVND (reference sequence). Here the CDR3 reads CASSKTSGYPRNIQYF. The CDR3 DNA reads TGTGCCAGTAGTAAGACTAGCGGATACCCTAGGAACATTCAGTACTTC.

The rearrangement joins TRBV19 to TRBJ2-1, with D tentatively TRBD1 or TRBD2 (6 bases each). Germline V gene sequence: CDR1 LNHDA, CDR2 SQIVND (reference sequence). This CDR3 spans 13 amino acids. The V and J ends lost 7 bases and 3 bases respectively, with 10 bases between them. The CDR3 DNA reads as TGTGCCAGTACGGGGGCCCACTACAATGAGCAGTTCTTC. It codes for CASTGAHYNEQFF.

The chain recombines TRBV18 with TRBJ2-3, with 8 bases lining up with TRBD2. This CDR3 is built from 17 residues. Trimming cost V 0 bases and J 2 bases; bases outside gene matches: 7. Per the germline V gene, CDR1 is KGHSH and CDR2 is LQKENI. CDR3 in DNA: TGTGCCAGCTCACCACCGGGCAGCGGGGGTTCCACAGATACGCAGTATTTT. Its protein is CASSPPGSGGSTDTQYF.

As to this clone: This CDR3 is also generated by other DNA sequences in the sample. The chain recombines TRBV5-4 with TRBJ2-3; D not resolved. The ends were cut back, 4 bases at V and 0 bases at J, with 6 bases in the middle. The CDR3 is made up of 13 amino acids. From germline, CDR1 is SGHNT and CDR2 YYREEE (reference sequence). The CDR3 protein is CASSPSSTDTQYF. The CDR3 DNA is TGTGCCAGCAGCCCATCTAGCACAGATACGCAGTATTTT.

The chain combines TRBV20-1 with TRBJ1-2; unclear D gene. The CDR3 has 10 residues. Per germline, CDR1 DFQATT and CDR2 SNEGSKA (reference sequence). The ends were cut back, 3 bases at V and 5 bases at J, with 4 bases in the middle. DNA of the CDR3: TGCAGTGCTAGCCCTTATGGCTACACCTTC. Protein: CSASPYGYTF.

The chain has TRBV5-1 and TRBJ2-2; D may be TRBD2 (5 bases). Trimming pared 3 bases from V and 5 bases from J, leaving 11 bases between. CDR3 size: 14 residues. The germline CDR1 and CDR2 sequences are SGHRS and YFSETQ. The CDR3 sequence is CASSWGTGTGELFF. CDR3 coding DNA: TGCGCCAGCAGCTGGGGTACGGGAACCGGGGAGCTGTTTTTT.

This sequence joins TRBV29-1 and TRBJ1-1; D possibly corresponds to TRBD1 (5 bases). CDR1 and CDR2 from the germline V gene are SQVTM and ANQGSEA. Trimming removed 0 bases from V and 3 bases from J, with 14 bases in between. The CDR3 has 15 amino acids. The CDR3 DNA is TGCAGCGTTGAAGATCGCCGGGGCTCATACACTGAAGCTTTCTTT. It encodes CSVEDRRGSYTEAFF.

With regard to this clone: This CDR3 is also generated by other DNA sequences in the sample. J is TRBJ2-2 and V is TRBV27; no clear D. This CDR3 comprises 12 residues. Germline loops: CDR1 MNHEY, CDR2 SMNVEV (reference sequence). Trimming took off 6 bases at V and 3 bases at J, with 5 bases between the two ends. In nucleotides, the CDR3 is TGTGCCAGCAGCCGGGACACCGGGGAGCTGTTTTTT. This gives the protein CASSRDTGELFF.

J is TRBJ2-7 and V is TRBV12-5; D call uncertain. The CDR3 consists of 12 residues. Germline V gives CDR1 LGHNT, CDR2 FRNRAP. V was shortened by 5 bases and J by 4 bases, with 9 bases between the two germline ends. The CDR3 is CASGRNKYEQYF. CDR3 nucleotide sequence: TGTGCTAGTGGTCGGAATAAATACGAGCAGTACTTC.

The V and J genes are TRBV9 and TRBJ2-5, with D possibly matching TRBD1 (6 bases). The V end lost 4 bases, the J end lost 3 bases, and 10 bases lay between the germline ends. CDR3 length equals 13 residues. Germline values: CDR1 SGDLS, CDR2 YYNGEE. The CDR3 DNA reads as TGTGCCAGCAGCAGCGCAGGGGAAGAGACCCAGTACTTC. Its translation is CASSSAGEETQYF.

The chain joins TRBV6-1 to TRBJ2-7; a weak D match, TRBD1 (5 bases). This CDR3 is built from 14 residues. CDR1 is MNHNS and CDR2 is SASEGT in the germline V gene. Trimming pared 2 bases from V and 4 bases from J, leaving 12 bases between. The CDR3, as DNA: TGTGCCAGCAGTGAAAATCAGGGTGTATACGAGCAGTACTTC. Protein sequence: CASSENQGVYEQYF.

The chain joins TRBV2 to TRBJ2-7, with D hard to call. V was cut by 3 bases and J by 0 bases, with 12 bases left in between. This CDR3 is built from 15 residues. Germline values: CDR1 SNHLY, CDR2 FYNNEI. CDR3 sequence (DNA): TGTGCCAGCAGTGATGGCATTCGAAGCTCCTACGAGCAGTACTTC. This codes for CASSDGIRSSYEQYF.

The chain is built from TRBV7-9 and TRBJ2-7, with 7 bases aligning to TRBD1. The J segment lost 3 bases and the V segment lost 6 bases, leaving 8 bases of the junction unmatched. The CDR3 length is 14 residues. The V gene's germline CDR1 is SEHNR and CDR2 FQNEAQ (reference sequence). This chain's CDR3 is CASSPGTEVYEQYF. For the CDR3, the DNA is TGTGCCAGCAGTCCCGGGACAGAGGTCTACGAGCAGTACTTC.

The chain joins TRBV5-6 to TRBJ1-4; the D gene is possibly TRBD1 (5 bases). CDR1 and CDR2 (germline): SGHDT, YYEEEE. Trimming stripped 5 bases from V and 7 bases from J, with 15 bases between. The length of the CDR3 is 14 residues. Here the CDR3 DNA reads TGTGCCAGCAGGAGGCGGGGCGTTCCTGAAAAACTGTTTTTT. Its protein product is CASRRRGVPEKLFF.

This chain connects TRBV5-1 to TRBJ1-2; tentative D call: TRBD1 (5 bases). Trimming took 5 bases from V and 5 from J, leaving 13 bases between them. The germline V gene encodes CDR1 SGHRS and CDR2 YFSETQ. The CDR3 extends over 13 amino acids. In nucleotides, the CDR3 is TGCGCCAGCAGTGATGGGGCGCGGTATGGCTACACCTTC. Encoded protein: CASSDGARYGYTF.

The chain employs TRBV11-2 and TRBJ2-2, with D unclear. V shed 1 base and J shed 0 bases, with 9 bases lying between them. This CDR3 is 16 amino acids long. Germline CDR1 SGHAT, CDR2 FQNNGV. The DNA for the CDR3 is TGTGCCAGCAGCTTAGTTGGGCCAGCGAACACCGGGGAGCTGTTTTTT. It specifies CASSLVGPANTGELFF.

This clone occurred a few times. The V call is TRBV18, the J call TRBJ1-2, with TRBD1 identical over 9 bases. Per germline, CDR1 KGHSH and CDR2 LQKENI. The CDR3 runs 17 residues. With 3 bases clipped from V and 4 bases from J, the junction kept 12 bases outside the gene matches. CDR3 in DNA: TGTGCCAGCTCACCGCCGGGACAGGGCCGTGCAAGCTATGGCTACACCTTC. Its protein is CASSPPGQGRASYGYTF.

The rearrangement joins TRBV24-1 to TRBJ2-6; 9 nucleotides line up with TRBD1. This CDR3 is built from 17 residues. Germline lookup yields CDR1 KGHDR and CDR2 SFDVKD. The junction had 6 bases not matched to a gene; V was cut back by 3 bases and J by 4 bases. The CDR3 DNA sequence: TGTGCCACCAGTGATGGACAGGGGTATCGCGGGGCCAACGTCCTGACTTTC. Its translation is CATSDGQGYRGANVLTF.